Listed below are T cell receptor beta chains from one sample, sequenced in a study of response to subunit inactivated influenza vaccine. Each CDR3 protein gets one entry after TCRdb re-called the RT-PCR reads with MiXCR. The sample consists of 550,000 to 800,000 distinct CDR3 sequences, approximately 14% of them appearing once. The sequenced sample was PBMCs from blood, obtained around 14 days before vaccination. All receptors come from a middle-aged man who received an inactivated influenza vaccine. Both conserved end residues are part of each CDR3. The order of the fields is CDR3 length, J gene, D gene, V gene, clone size, CDR3 protein, CDR3 DNA. D genes are given only for firm matches. A clone size is listed for some rows: how often the clone was seen (once, few, many), or a class if it is expanded.

16 | TRBJ2-3 | NA | TRBV6-4 | few | CASSEQAETSTDTQYF | TGTGCCAGCAGTGAACAGGCAGAGACTAGCACAGATACGCAGTATTTT
15 | TRBJ2-3 | TRBD2 | TRBV2 | few | CANKRGGAATDTQYF | TGTGCGAATAAAAGGGGAGGGGCCGCCACAGATACGCAGTATTTT
12 | TRBJ1-1 | TRBD1 | TRBV6-1 | many | CASVRDRAAGFF | TGTGCCAGTGTGAGGGACAGGGCTGCGGGTTTCTTT
14 | TRBJ2-1 | TRBD2 | TRBV29-1 | many | CSSRPSGGRDEQFF | TGCAGCTCACGACCCTCCGGGGGGAGAGATGAGCAGTTCTTC
15 | TRBJ2-1 | NA | TRBV6-5 | few | CASSYKAGPYNEQFF | TGTGCCAGCAGTTACAAGGCGGGACCCTACAATGAGCAGTTCTTC
15 | TRBJ2-5 | NA | TRBV4-3 | many | CASSQDARRGETQYF | TGCGCCAGCAGCCAAGATGCCCGAAGGGGCGAGACCCAGTACTTC
16 | TRBJ2-3 | TRBD2 | TRBV12-3/TRBV12-4 | few | CASSYEGLANTDTQYF | TGTGCCAGCAGTTACGAAGGACTAGCGAACACAGATACGCAGTATTTT
19 | TRBJ2-3 | TRBD2 | TRBV5-4 | NA | CASSLAKLAGVTSTDTQYF | TGTGCCAGCAGCTTGGCCAAGCTAGCGGGGGTTACTAGCACAGATACGCAGTATTTT
15 | TRBJ2-6 | NA | TRBV5-1 | NA | CASSGGNSGANVLTF | TGCGCCAGCAGCGGGGGCAACTCTGGGGCCAACGTCCTGACTTTC
12 | TRBJ2-5 | TRBD2 | TRBV12-3/TRBV12-4 | NA | CASGEGQETQYF | TGTGCCAGCGGGGAGGGTCAAGAGACCCAGTACTTC
19 | TRBJ2-3 | TRBD2 | TRBV6-1 | many | CASPKTGTSGSRGTDTQYF | TGTGCCAGCCCAAAAACCGGGACTAGCGGTTCGAGGGGCACAGATACGCAGTATTTT
15 | TRBJ2-7 | TRBD1 | TRBV7-2 | NA | CASSRTGGSSYEQYF | TGTGCCAGCAGCCGGACAGGGGGGAGCTCCTACGAGCAGTACTTC
14 | TRBJ2-7 | TRBD1 | TRBV12-3/TRBV12-4 | few | CASTPPGGSYEQYF | TGTGCCAGCACCCCCCCAGGGGGTTCCTACGAGCAGTACTTC
16 | TRBJ2-7 | TRBD1 | TRBV7-2 | few | CASSVRDRGRAYEQYF | TGTGCCAGCAGCGTGAGAGACAGGGGGCGCGCCTACGAGCAGTACTTC
15 | TRBJ1-1 | NA | TRBV4-2 | NA | CASSQDWGGGTEAFF | TGTGCCAGCAGCCAAGATTGGGGCGGGGGCACTGAAGCTTTCTTT
16 | TRBJ2-1 | NA | TRBV4-1 | few | CASSRVGGARDNEQFF | TGCGCCAGCAGCCGAGTGGGGGGGGCAAGGGACAATGAGCAGTTCTTC
14 | TRBJ2-7 | TRBD1 | TRBV28 | NA | CASKMTGVAYEQYF | TGTGCCAGCAAAATGACAGGGGTGGCCTACGAGCAGTACTTC
16 | TRBJ2-5 | TRBD2 | TRBV2 | few | CASSVGAGRLWGTQYF | TGTGCCAGCAGTGTTGGAGCGGGGCGCCTCTGGGGGACCCAGTACTTC
16 | TRBJ2-3 | NA | TRBV28 | many | CASSLEGLSITDTQYF | TGTGCCAGCAGTTTGGAGGGCCTTTCTATCACAGATACGCAGTATTTT
14 | TRBJ2-1 | NA | TRBV20-1 | few | CSARDYHRVDEQFF | TGCAGTGCTAGAGATTATCACAGGGTCGATGAGCAGTTCTTC
13 | TRBJ2-1 | TRBD2 | TRBV6-2/TRBV6-3 | NA | CASSYDAGVQQFF | TGTGCCAGCAGTTACGACGCGGGAGTTCAGCAGTTCTTC
14 | TRBJ2-1 | TRBD1 | TRBV12-3/TRBV12-4 | few | CASSGDRGLQLQFF | TGTGCCAGCAGTGGGGACAGGGGGCTTCAATTGCAGTTCTTC
16 | TRBJ1-1 | NA | TRBV6-1 | few | CASSSILQAMNTEAFF | TGTGCCAGCAGCTCCATCCTACAGGCCATGAACACTGAAGCTTTCTTT
15 | TRBJ2-1 | TRBD2 | TRBV5-1 | NA | CASSSRTSGDNEQFF | TGCGCCAGCAGCTCCCGGACTAGCGGAGACAATGAGCAGTTCTTC
15 | TRBJ2-1 | TRBD2 | TRBV19 | NA | CASSSRLAGQNEQFF | TGTGCCAGTAGTTCCCGACTAGCGGGACAGAATGAGCAGTTCTTC
16 | TRBJ2-4 | TRBD2 | TRBV27 | few | CASSLSISSGINIQYF | TGTGCCAGCAGTTTATCGATCTCCAGCGGGATTAACATTCAGTACTTC
17 | TRBJ2-7 | TRBD2 | TRBV5-6 | few | CASSFGLAGGPGYEQYF | TGTGCCAGCAGCTTTGGACTAGCGGGCGGTCCGGGGTACGAGCAGTACTTC
14 | TRBJ2-5 | TRBD2 | TRBV10-2 | few | CASRPGTTKETQYF | TGCGCCAGCAGGCCCGGGACTACCAAAGAGACCCAGTACTTC
17 | TRBJ2-2 | NA | TRBV15 | NA | CATSSPWRGRDTGELFF | TGTGCCACCAGCAGTCCCTGGCGGGGGCGGGACACCGGGGAGCTGTTTTTT
13 | TRBJ2-5 | NA | TRBV10-3 | NA | CAIQRDYQETQYF | TGTGCCATACAACGGGACTACCAAGAGACCCAGTACTTC
12 | TRBJ1-3 | TRBD1 | TRBV25-1 | NA | CASGQAGNTIYF | TGTGCCAGCGGACAGGCTGGAAACACCATATATTTT
14 | TRBJ2-2 | TRBD2 | TRBV12-3/TRBV12-4 | few | CASSSTSGRRELFF | TGTGCCAGCAGTTCAACTAGCGGGAGAAGGGAGCTGTTTTTT
15 | TRBJ2-2 | TRBD1 | TRBV19 | NA | CASSITGTDTGELFF | TGTGCCAGTAGTATCACCGGGACAGACACCGGGGAGCTGTTTTTT
12 | TRBJ2-3 | NA | TRBV3-1 | NA | CASSQRLGTQYF | TGTGCCAGCAGCCAGCGACTGGGCACGCAGTATTTT
13 | TRBJ1-1 | NA | TRBV15 | many | CATSRGVNTEAFF | TGTGCCACCAGCCGGGGAGTGAACACTGAAGCTTTCTTT
14 | TRBJ2-1 | NA | TRBV7-9 | NA | CASSLYGGYNEQFF | TGTGCCAGCAGCTTATATGGAGGTTACAATGAGCAGTTCTTC
15 | TRBJ2-5 | TRBD2 | TRBV7-9 | NA | CASSLSLADQETQYF | TGTGCCAGCAGCTTATCGCTAGCGGACCAAGAGACCCAGTACTTC
16 | TRBJ2-1 | NA | TRBV10-3 | NA | CAISESLLDGGNEQFF | TGTGCCATCAGTGAGTCGTTACTAGATGGAGGCAATGAGCAGTTCTTC
15 | TRBJ2-3 | NA | TRBV4-2 | NA | CASSQERDPADTQYF | TGTGCCAGCAGCCAAGAGCGGGACCCCGCAGATACGCAGTATTTT
12 | TRBJ1-5 | NA | TRBV18 | NA | CASSGAGQPQHF | TGTGCCAGCTCAGGGGCGGGTCAGCCCCAGCATTTT
13 | TRBJ2-1 | NA | TRBV2 | many | CASREITANEQFF | TGTGCCAGCAGAGAGATTACAGCCAATGAGCAGTTCTTC
15 | TRBJ1-1 | TRBD1 | TRBV7-2 | few | CASSFSRGGNTEAFF | TGTGCCAGCAGCTTTTCCAGGGGGGGGAACACTGAAGCTTTCTTT
18 | TRBJ2-1 | NA | TRBV4-3 | few | CASSQGRGVSAFYNEQFF | TGCGCCAGCAGCCAAGGCAGGGGTGTTTCGGCCTTTTACAATGAGCAGTTCTTC
14 | TRBJ1-2 | TRBD1 | TRBV12-3/TRBV12-4 | few | CASSLARDRAGYTF | TGTGCCAGCAGCCTCGCCCGGGACAGGGCTGGCTACACCTTC
14 | TRBJ2-3 | NA | TRBV7-2 | NA | CASSLALRRDTQYF | TGTGCCAGCAGCTTAGCGTTAAGGCGGGATACGCAGTATTTT
14 | TRBJ2-7 | TRBD2 | TRBV19 | few | CANRGLVLSYEQYF | TGTGCCAACCGCGGACTAGTCCTCTCCTACGAGCAGTACTTC
13 | TRBJ1-5 | NA | TRBV20-1 | NA | CSARGTDHQPQHF | TGCAGTGCTAGAGGGACAGATCATCAGCCCCAGCATTTT
16 | TRBJ2-7 | TRBD2 | TRBV29-1 | few | CSVGGGLAGGPYEQYF | TGCAGCGTTGGCGGAGGGTTGGCGGGAGGCCCCTACGAGCAGTACTTC
14 | TRBJ2-5 | NA | TRBV20-1 | NA | CSASPWTDQETQYF | TGCAGTGCCAGCCCCTGGACAGACCAAGAGACCCAGTACTTC
15 | TRBJ1-6 | NA | TRBV4-3 | NA | CASSQDRIGGSPLHF | TGCGCCAGCAGCCAGGACCGGATCGGTGGCTCACCCCTCCACTTT
14 | TRBJ2-7 | NA | TRBV12-3/TRBV12-4 | NA | CASSLGGDVYEQYF | TGTGCCAGCAGTTTGGGCGGGGACGTATACGAGCAGTACTTC
14 | TRBJ2-3 | NA | TRBV7-9 | NA | CASSLILDTDTQYF | TGTGCCAGCAGCTTAATCCTAGACACAGATACGCAGTATTTT
16 | TRBJ2-2 | NA | TRBV7-6 | few | CASSLVPNSNTGELFF | TGTGCCAGCAGCTTAGTTCCGAATTCGAACACCGGGGAGCTGTTTTTT